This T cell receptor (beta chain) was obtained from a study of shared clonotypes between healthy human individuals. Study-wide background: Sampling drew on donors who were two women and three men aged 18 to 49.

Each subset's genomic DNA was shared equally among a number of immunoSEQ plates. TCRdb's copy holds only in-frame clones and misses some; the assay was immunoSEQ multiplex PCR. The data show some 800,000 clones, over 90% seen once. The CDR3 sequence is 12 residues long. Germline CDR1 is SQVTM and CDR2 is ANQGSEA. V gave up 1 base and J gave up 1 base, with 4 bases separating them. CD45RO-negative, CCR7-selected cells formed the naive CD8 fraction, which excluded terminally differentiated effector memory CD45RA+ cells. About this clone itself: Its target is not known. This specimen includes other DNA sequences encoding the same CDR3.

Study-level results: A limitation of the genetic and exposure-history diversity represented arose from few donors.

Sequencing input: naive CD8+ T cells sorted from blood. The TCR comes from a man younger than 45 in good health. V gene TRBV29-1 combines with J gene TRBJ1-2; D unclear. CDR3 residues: CSVEGLNYGYTF. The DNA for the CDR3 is TGCAGCGTTGAAGGCCTTAACTATGGCTACACCTTC. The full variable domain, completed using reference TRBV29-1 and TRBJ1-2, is SAVISQKPSRDICQRGTSLTIQCQVDSQVTMMFWYRQQPGQSLTLIATANQGSEATYESGFVIDKFPISRPNLTFSTLTVSNMSPEDSSIYLCSVEGLNYGYTFGSGTRLTVV.